A selection of T cell receptor beta chains follows, all from one sample in a study of blood T cell repertoires in COVID-19. Sequencing used immunoSEQ multiplex PCR; TCRdb keeps in-frame clones, though not all of them. Of about 210,000 clones listed, more than 70% are singletons. The sample was peripheral blood. The source is a man in his fifties or sixties with active or convalescent COVID-19. CDR3s leave out the opening cysteine and the closing phenylalanine or tryptophan. The order of the fields is V gene, CDR3 protein.

TRBV4-3 ASSPMRQETQY
TRBV28 ASSLRGGMNQETQY
TRBV10-3 AIRPGQGNQPQH
TRBV9 ASSVNPYMRTKNTGELF
TRBV19 ASTETGGRSYGYT
TRBV19 ASSSGASTDTQY
TRBV7-3 ASSLTTGDTQY
TRBV28 ASSGPGTGSSEAF
TRBV7-2 ASSPRAGEQF
TRBV12-5 ASGLVPPIGGYT
TRBV5-6 ASSLGGTQPQH
TRBV5-1 ATSTGVDTEAF
TRBV19 ASSIGPGGAFDGELF
TRBV30 AWMTGDFVSPEAF
TRBV4-3 ASSQDLRTYSYNEQF
TRBV7-3 ASSPTGANTGELF
TRBV28 ATSDRRYNSPLH
TRBV10-3 ASRTSGRMSEQF
TRBV3-1/TRBV3-2 ASNVGGTGAYEQY
TRBV19 ASSMESGGAGELF
TRBV5-1 ASSLGPQGTTNEKLF
TRBV9 ASSPAPADNSYEQY